The T cell receptor beta chain under discussion was sequenced for a study of blood T cell repertoires in COVID-19. Overall study context: Sites across the United States, Italy and Spain contributed samples from acute and convalescent COVID-19. PBMCs, B-cell-depleted T cells, or T cells were the source of the cDNA or gDNA that made up the material.

The CDR3 runs to 14 residues. V was shortened by 4 bases and J by 5 bases, with 14 bases between the two germline ends. CDR1 is MDHEN and CDR2 is SYDVKM in the germline V gene. Authors' methods: Reference gene primer amplification gave nucleated cell count estimates. The assay was immunoSEQ multiplex PCR, and TCRdb's table has in-frame clones only and misses some. That table is the source of V, J and clone size, and D and trimming were worked out from the DNA. The sample carries about 400,000 clones, roughly 86% recorded once. This TCR was recovered from a human donor in a cohort sampled during active COVID-19. The chain links TRBV28 to TRBJ1-1; a weak D match, TRBD1 (5 bases). The specimen was peripheral blood. In nucleotides, the CDR3 is TGTGCCAGCAGTTACGGGGGGACTAGGACTGAAGCTTTCTTT. Its protein product is CASSYGGTRTEAFF.